The 24 T cell receptor beta chains below were found in one sample sequenced in a study of CD4 and CD8 cells across lung adenocarcinoma regions. TCRdb used MiXCR to reprocess the PCR reads, holding one entry per CDR3 protein. The sample holds more than 10,000 distinct CDR3 sequences; 56% are singletons and the top ten take roughly 35%. Sequencing was done on a sample of CD8+ T cells from the margin of a lung tumor. The receptors stem from a female donor with lung adenocarcinoma. The CD4 and CD8 labels of this study may be unreliable.

The chain recombines TRBV6-1 with TRBJ2-5; 7 bases are a match to TRBD2. The last part of the DNA fits TRBJ2-1 better; the J call may be wrong. CDR1 and CDR2 from the germline V gene are MNHNS and SASEGT. The CDR3 spans 14 residues. The CDR3 bases are TGTGCCACCGCGGGGGTGCGGGGGATCAATGAGCAGTTCTTC. This encodes CATAGVRGINEQFF.

This clonotype was seen a handful of times. The gene calls are TRBV6-5 and TRBJ2-3, with 11 nucleotides matching TRBD2. Germline CDR1 MNHEY, CDR2 SVGAGI. With V trimmed by 4 bases and J by 5 bases, 5 bases remained unmatched. CDR3 length equals 15 residues. The CDR3 DNA is TGTGCCAGCAGTTTAGCGGGGGGGCCGGGAGATACGCAGTATTTT. Its protein product is CASSLAGGPGDTQYF.

The V call is TRBV10-3, the J call TRBJ2-4; perhaps D is TRBD1 or TRBD2 (6 bases each). Germline CDR1 is ENHRY and CDR2 is SYGVKD. The CDR3 totals 14 residues. The CDR3 coding sequence is TGTGCGGGGCACGGGGGCGGGGCCAAAAAGACTCAGTACTTC. Encoded protein: CAGHGGGAKKTQYF.

This clonotype occurred many times. The CDR3 DNA reads TGTGCCAGCAGCGTAGGGCAGGGGCCCGGCTATGGCTACACCTTC. Amino acids: CASSVGQGPGYGYTF. V usage is TRBV6-4 and J usage is TRBJ1-2, with D possibly TRBD1 on 6 matching bases. The CDR3 spans 15 residues. From germline, CDR1 is MRHNA and CDR2 SNTAGT. Between the trimmed V and J ends, which lost 6 bases and 4 bases, there was a span of 18 bases.

This clonotype was counted only a few times. The chain has TRBV9 and TRBJ2-3; D may be TRBD1 or TRBD2 (7 bases each). The CDR3 is 15 residues long. Germline CDR1 reads SGDLS; CDR2 reads YYNGEE. Trimming took off 0 bases at V and 4 bases at J, with 12 bases between the two ends. DNA for the CDR3: TGTGCCAGCAGCGTAGGGGCAGGGGGGGCAGATACGCAGTATTTT. It specifies CASSVGAGGADTQYF.

This clonotype came up a few times. The chain carries TRBV6-1 and TRBJ2-3; maybe TRBD2 (6 bases). The V gene lost 1 base and the J gene lost 5 bases, with 16 bases spanning the gap. Per the germline V gene, CDR1 is MNHNS and CDR2 is SASEGT. This CDR3 comprises 16 residues. CDR3 nucleotides: TGTGCCAGCAGTGAAGTGGGGGGAGGAGGGAGAGATACGCAGTATTTT. Its protein is CASSEVGGGGRDTQYF.

The chain combines TRBV7-6 with TRBJ2-1; 8 bases fit TRBD2. There are 15 residues in the CDR3. Per germline, CDR1 SGHVS and CDR2 FNYEAQ. V lost 0 bases, J lost 7 bases, and 5 bases stayed unmatched. The CDR3 nucleotides read TGTGCCAGCAGCTTAGCCCAGGGACTAGTGAATGAGCAGTTCTTC. This sequence encodes CASSLAQGLVNEQFF.

This clonotype was seen once. The chain recombines TRBV7-2 with TRBJ2-1; TRBD2 matches at 9 bases. The germline V gene has CDR1 SGHTA and CDR2 FQGNSA. V gave up 6 bases and J gave up 6 bases; unmatched junction bases: 3. The CDR3 is made up of 13 amino acids. In DNA, the CDR3 is TGTGCCAGCAGGAATAGCGGGAGCAATGAGCAGTTCTTC. This sequence encodes CASRNSGSNEQFF.

The sample holds a few counts of this clonotype. The chain carries TRBV6-1 and TRBJ2-1, with 8 positions matching TRBD2. CDR1 MNHNS and CDR2 SASEGT come from the germline V gene. Germline trimming cut 7 bases from V and 3 bases from J; bases unmatched to any gene: 2. The CDR3 has 13 residues. Here the CDR3 reads CASKSGSYNEQFF. The CDR3 coding sequence is TGTGCCAGCAAAAGCGGGAGCTACAATGAGCAGTTCTTC.

This clonotype was counted a single time. The chain joins TRBV6-1 to TRBJ2-1, with no clear D. With 6 bases removed from V and 4 bases from J, the gap between germline ends came to 4 bases. The CDR3 is made up of 11 amino acids. From germline, CDR1 is MNHNS and CDR2 SASEGT. Here the CDR3 reads CASSRYNEQFF. CDR3 DNA sequence: TGTGCCAGCAGCCGATACAATGAGCAGTTCTTC.

In its sample, this clonotype was seen many times. V and J are TRBV6-5 and TRBJ2-4, with 7 bases aligning to TRBD1. V trimming: 4 bases; J trimming: 5 bases; junction bases outside the gene matches: 2. Germline CDR1 MNHEY, CDR2 SVGAGI. CDR3 length: 13 amino acids. The CDR3 sequence is CASSWDRQNIQYF. The CDR3 nucleotides are TGTGCCAGCAGTTGGGACAGACAAAACATTCAGTACTTC.

As for this clonotype: A read error may produce the germline difference seen at one junction end. The rearrangement links TRBV6-1 to TRBJ2-3, with 8 bases aligning to TRBD2. The CDR3 is 15 residues long. Germline V CDR1 and CDR2: MNHNS, SASEGT. The CDR3 protein is CGSSPGGGGTDTQYF. The CDR3, as DNA: TGTGGCAGCAGTCCGGGGGGGGGGGGAACAGATACGCAGTATTTC.

J is TRBJ2-5 and V is TRBV25-1; the D gene is possibly TRBD1 (6 bases). CDR1 MGHDK and CDR2 SYGVNS come from the germline V gene. The CDR3 contains 15 residues. The germline V and J ends were trimmed by 1 base and 5 bases, with 14 bases remaining between them. CDR3 sequence reads: CASSESLGQGETQYF. As DNA, the CDR3 is TGTGCCAGCAGTGAATCTCTAGGCCAGGGGGAGACCCAGTACTTC.

The chain has TRBV6-1 and TRBJ2-6; the D is unclear. Between the trimmed V and J ends, which lost 6 bases and 2 bases, there was a span of 11 bases. This CDR3 comprises 15 residues. Germline CDR1 and CDR2: MNHNS and SASEGT. The CDR3 protein is CASSFDQAGANVLTF. Written as DNA, the CDR3 is TGTGCCAGCAGCTTCGACCAAGCTGGGGCCAACGTCCTGACTTTC.

This clonotype was recorded at least ten times. This chain uses TRBV4-1 with TRBJ2-2, with D possibly being TRBD1 (7 bases). Germline loops: CDR1 MGHRA, CDR2 YSYEKL. The CDR3 extends over 18 amino acids. The V gene lost 1 base and the J gene lost 2 bases, with 17 bases spanning the gap. The CDR3, as DNA: TGCGCCAGCAGCCAAGCTTTTGGCAGGGGGGACAACACCGGGGAGCTGTTTTTT. This encodes CASSQAFGRGDNTGELFF.

Turning to this clonotype: Germline is not matched at one junction end, which may reflect a read error. The chain recombines TRBV6-1 with TRBJ2-5, with D perhaps TRBD2 (7 bases). This CDR3 is built from 14 residues. Germline V gene sequence: CDR1 MNHNS, CDR2 SASEGT. The CDR3 protein is CASSEAGGANTQSF. The CDR3 region has the DNA TGTGCCAGCAGTGAAGCAGGGGGGGCAAACACCCAGTCTTTC.

The J gene is TRBJ2-3, the V gene TRBV7-8; 7 bases align to TRBD1. J was trimmed by 3 bases and V by 6 bases; bases with no gene match: 9. The V gene's germline CDR1 is SGHVS and CDR2 FQNEAQ. The CDR3 has 15 amino acids. The CDR3 region has the DNA TGTGCCAGCAGATTTAGGGGGCGAAGGACAGATACGCAGTATTTT. Amino acid sequence: CASRFRGRRTDTQYF.

In regard to this clonotype: The DNA is omitted, as the CDR3 cannot be located on it reliably, and the CDR3 follows TCRdb's listing. The rearrangement joins TRBV6-5 to TRBJ2-2; the table calls TRBD1, which could not be checked here. CDR1 is MNHEY, CDR2 SVGAGI, per germline. The CDR3 totals 20 residues, both ends included. CDR3 sequence reads: CASSLGRGSYNEQFFGELFF.

This clonotype was detected only a few times. This chain uses TRBV3-1 with TRBJ2-1; 10 bases are a match to TRBD2. The J call may not be correct, given that the DNA end is closer to TRBJ2-5. The CDR3 totals 15 residues. Germline CDR1 and CDR2: LGHDT and YNNKEL (reference sequence). The CDR3 sequence is CASTVSGGTRETQYF. CDR3 coding DNA: TGTGCCAGCACCGTTAGCGGGGGGACCCGGGAGACCCAGTACTTC.

Notes on this clonotype: Compared with germline, one end of the junction differs, possibly owing to a read error. The chain combines TRBV6-1 with TRBJ2-1; perhaps TRBD2 as D (7 bases). The CDR3 totals 17 residues. CDR1 is MNHNS, CDR2 SASEGT, per germline. CDR3 nucleotides: TGTGCCAGCAGGGAAGCCTCCGGGGGGCTACGTGGCAATGAGCAGTTCTTC. Its protein is CASREASGGLRGNEQFF.

The rearrangement links TRBV6-1 to TRBJ2-3; TRBD2 might be the D (6 bases). CDR1 MNHNS and CDR2 SASEGT come from the germline V gene. CDR3 length: 14 amino acids. In DNA form, the CDR3 reads TGTCCCGGCACGGGAGCGTGGGGCAAAAACACGCAGTATTTT. As protein: CPGTGAWGKNTQYF.

This chain uses TRBV6-1 with TRBJ2-5; the D gene could be TRBD1 or TRBD2 (7 bases each). Per germline, CDR1 MNHNS and CDR2 SASEGT. The CDR3 consists of 14 residues. The CDR3 sequence is CARQGGRDKNIQYF. CDR3 nucleotide sequence: TGTGCGAGGCAGGGGGGGCGGGACAAAAACATCCAGTACTTC.

This clonotype occurred a few times. The chain couples TRBV10-2 to TRBJ2-5; no clear D. Germline V gene data show CDR1 as WSHSY and CDR2 as SAAADI. Trimming pared 3 bases from V and 0 bases from J, leaving 5 bases between. The CDR3 covers 13 residues. The CDR3 here is CASSDVYQETQYF. In DNA form, the CDR3 reads TGCGCCAGCAGTGACGTCTACCAAGAGACCCAGTACTTC.

This clonotype has just a few counts. The CDR3 sequence: CASTPKGGNEQFF. The CDR3 coding sequence is TGTGCCAGCACCCCGAAAGGGGGCAATGAGCAGTTCTTC. V and J are TRBV6-1 and TRBJ2-1; tentative D call: TRBD1 (6 bases). This CDR3 contains 13 residues. The V and J ends lost 7 bases and 6 bases respectively, with 13 bases between them. CDR1 and CDR2 (germline): MNHNS, SASEGT.